This T cell receptor (beta chain) was recorded in a study of cytotoxic CD8 clonotypes in ibrutinib-treated CLL. Whole-study context: Under twelve relapsed/refractory, over 14 treatment-naive; roughly 17 IGHV unmutated. Recorded responses included around 25 partial and 2 complete; following median 68 months, roughly 15 stayed remitted and 12 progressed. Investigators collected response samples after a median roughly 12 months of treatment, range 6 to 36.

This CDR3 has 15 residues. After removal of 1 base from V and 11 bases from J, the junction contained 7 bases not matched to a gene. The germline CDR1 and CDR2 sequences are SGHDN and FVKESK. In this sample, this clone turned up a few times. Clones were sequenced by immunoSEQ multiplex PCR, and TCRdb holds only the in-frame ones, with some missing. This sample has around 140,000 clones, with roughly 80% found just once. The gene calls are TRBV14 and TRBJ1-6, with 8 bases aligning to TRBD1. This TCR derives from a human donor with chronic lymphocytic leukemia. Specimen: PBMCs, collected after 12 months of ibrutinib treatment. Here the CDR3 DNA reads TGTGCCAGCAGCCAAGGCTGGGCGGACAGGGCACCCCTCCACTTT. It is translated as CASSQGWADRAPLHF.